This paragraph covers one T cell receptor beta chain sequence. Its antigen is not identified. The assay was immunoSEQ multiplex PCR, and TCRdb's table has in-frame clones only and misses some. The table includes more than 25,000 clones, 91% detected once. The sample is drawn from a study of untreated major depressive disorder. V lost 4 bases and J lost 3; bases outside the gene matches: 13. The germline V gene encodes CDR1 LNHDA and CDR2 SQIVND (reference sequence). CDR3 length: 17 residues. General study results and limits: Depressed patients' CD4+ T cells carried increased TRBV05-01 (Vbeta 5.1) usage versus control CD4+ T cells. All top five TRBV05-01 clones per subject were private clones. The small study sample limits how generally findings apply.

This clonotype was sampled from a woman aged 25 to 45 with major depressive disorder. The chain employs TRBV19 and TRBJ2-7; TRBD2 matches at 9 bases. The sample taken for sequencing was CD4+ T cells from PBMCs. For the CDR3, the DNA is TGTGCCAGTAGTAATGGATGGGCGGGAGGGCCTGTCTACGAGCAGTACTTC. Translation: CASSNGWAGGPVYEQYF.